What follows is one T cell receptor (beta chain) and its context. This sample is part of a study of blood T cell repertoires in COVID-19. About the study: T cells, B-cell-depleted T cells, or PBMCs supplied cDNA or gDNA.

Those enrolled, adults aged 18 to 89 years, came from about two dozen US areas. Membership in each cohort depended on participant-reported clinical history. Recovery meant two consecutive negative NP/OP PCR tests, professional clearance, or resolved symptoms. Generated by immunoSEQ multiplex PCR, the TCRdb table keeps only in-frame clones and is missing some. The table records 330,000 or so clones, roughly nine tenths of them present only once. Trimming removed 5 bases at V and 3 bases at J, with 20 bases between. Germline assignment: CDR1 MNHEY and CDR2 SMNVEV (reference sequence). This CDR3 has 16 residues.

The material sequenced was PBMCs or T cells enriched from blood (not recorded which). The chain has TRBV27 and TRBJ2-7, with TRBD2 as a possible D gene (6 bases). The receptor's source is a woman aged 25 to 45 who had recovered from COVID-19. This chain's CDR3 is CASSLIAGGINYEQYF. In DNA, the CDR3 is TGTGCCAGCAGTCTCATTGCCGGGGGTATAAACTACGAGCAGTACTTC.